Following are 22 T cell receptor beta chains from one sample sequenced in a study of OX40 agonist ivuxolimab in advanced cancers. Using immunoSEQ multiplex PCR, the repertoire was profiled, and TCRdb retains in-frame clones only, with some absent. The data contain about 82,000 clones, more than 70% of them singletons. The sample in question was CD4+ or CD8+ T cells sorted from blood, obtained in a trial of the OX40 agonist ivuxolimab. The origin of the receptors is an adult with an advanced solid tumor such as melanoma, head and neck, liver or kidney cancer.

The rearrangement joins TRBV5-6 to TRBJ2-6; D is unclear. The CDR3 has 17 residues. V was cut by 6 bases and J by 5 bases, with 21 bases left in between. Germline assignment: CDR1 SGHDT and CDR2 YYEEEE. Written as DNA, the CDR3 is TGTGCCAGCATCGTTTCCAATAGTCAAAGTCGGGCCAACGTCCTGACTTTC. This encodes CASIVSNSQSRANVLTF.

This chain's CDR3 is CASILLAGEGGEQFF. CDR3 nucleotides: TGCGCCAGCATCCTTCTAGCGGGAGAAGGGGGGGAGCAGTTCTTC. The V and J genes are TRBV5-1 and TRBJ2-1; 10 bases are shared with TRBD2. The CDR3 is 15 amino acids. Germline values: CDR1 SGHRS, CDR2 YFSETQ. V shed 6 bases, J shed 10 bases, and the junction held 13 bases outside the gene matches.

The gene calls are TRBV28 and TRBJ1-2; D is unclear. Germline CDR1 is MDHEN and CDR2 is SYDVKM. This CDR3 has 10 amino acids. V lost 10 bases and J lost 4, with 7 bases in between. Here the CDR3 reads CATHLYGYTF. CDR3 sequence (DNA): TGTGCCACCCACCTCTATGGCTACACCTTC.

This clone was found once. V gene TRBV2 combines with J gene TRBJ1-1, with D possibly matching TRBD1 (6 bases). The CDR3 runs 13 residues. Per germline, CDR1 SNHLY and CDR2 FYNNEI. V was clipped by 8 bases and J by 5 bases, with 15 bases between them. The CDR3 DNA sequence: TGTGCCAGCGGTAGACAGGTGGGGACTGAAGCTTTCTTT. Amino acid sequence: CASGRQVGTEAFF.

This chain uses TRBV30 with TRBJ1-2; no clear D gene. The CDR3 covers 11 residues. The ends were cut back, 1 base at V and 4 bases at J, with 4 bases in the middle. Germline loops: CDR1 GTSNPN, CDR2 SVGIG (reference sequence). CDR3: CAWSAGYGYTF. The CDR3 region has the DNA TGTGCCTGGAGTGCTGGCTATGGCTACACCTTC.

This clone has a count of ten or more. The chain has TRBV7-3 and TRBJ2-2, with 7 bases lining up with TRBD2. V trimming: 5 bases; J trimming: 6 bases; junction bases outside the gene matches: 3. The germline CDR1 and CDR2 sequences are SGHTA and FQGTGA. This CDR3 contains 13 residues. The CDR3 sequence: CASSPGLAGELFF. In DNA, the CDR3 is TGTGCCAGCAGCCCCGGACTAGCCGGGGAGCTGTTTTTT.

The genes are TRBV27 and TRBJ1-1; D is perhaps TRBD1 (5 bases). Trimming left V 6 bases short and J 8 bases short, with 19 bases between. Germline CDR1 is MNHEY and CDR2 is SMNVEV (reference sequence). CDR3 length: 14 residues. CDR3 sequence reads: CASRRWGYDLEAFF. Here the CDR3 DNA reads TGTGCCAGCAGGCGCTGGGGGTATGACCTCGAAGCTTTCTTT.

This rearrangement joins TRBV19 to TRBJ1-5, with a possible D match to TRBD1 (5 bases). V was shortened by 5 bases and J by 3 bases, with 11 bases between the two germline ends. The germline CDR1 and CDR2 sequences are LNHDA and SQIVND (reference sequence). The CDR3 runs to 14 residues. The CDR3 nucleotides are TGTGCCAGTAGTCTACAGGCCGCCAATCAGCCCCAGCATTTT. Its translation: CASSLQAANQPQHF.

V usage is TRBV6-5 and J usage is TRBJ2-7, with a tentative D call TRBD1 (5 bases). CDR1 is MNHEY and CDR2 is SVGAGI in the germline V gene. The CDR3 extends over 15 amino acids. V was cut by 2 bases and J by 0 bases, with 11 bases left in between. CDR3 DNA: TGTGCCAGCAGTTACGGCCAGGGCCACTCCTACGAGCAGTACTTC. Translated: CASSYGQGHSYEQYF.

The chain uses TRBV30 and TRBJ2-7, with D hard to call. CDR1 GTSNPN and CDR2 SVGIG come from the germline V gene (reference sequence). This CDR3 spans 11 amino acids. V lost 2 bases, J lost 1 base, and 3 bases lay in between. DNA of the CDR3: TGTGCCTGGAGTTTATCCTACGAGCAGTACTTC. Translated: CAWSLSYEQYF.

The chain joins TRBV2 to TRBJ2-2, with 12 bases lining up with TRBD1. Germline V gives CDR1 SNHLY, CDR2 FYNNEI. The CDR3 extends over 17 amino acids. Trimming cost V 6 bases and J 7 bases; bases outside gene matches: 12. The CDR3 loop reads CASRTFGTGGAYGELFF. In DNA form, the CDR3 reads TGTGCCAGCAGGACATTTGGGACAGGGGGCGCTTACGGGGAGCTGTTTTTT.

The chain joins TRBV10-2 to TRBJ2-3; the match to TRBD2 covers 11 bases. V gave up 0 bases and J gave up 0 bases; unmatched junction bases: 5. This CDR3 spans 18 amino acids. Germline-derived CDR1 and CDR2 are WSHSY and SAAADI. The CDR3 DNA reads TGCGCCAGCAGTGAGTCGGGGACTAGCGGCCGGAGCACAGATACGCAGTATTTT. Translation gives CASSESGTSGRSTDTQYF.

V gene TRBV9 combines with J gene TRBJ2-1, with D unclear. V was cut by 3 bases and J by 5 bases, with 18 bases left in between. CDR3 length equals 16 residues. CDR1 is SGDLS, CDR2 YYNGEE, per germline. The DNA for the CDR3 is TGTGCCAGCAGCGCACCTGAAACCCCGATTAACAATGAGCAGTTCTTC. It specifies CASSAPETPINNEQFF.

This chain connects TRBV6-6 to TRBJ2-5; 9 bases are shared with TRBD2. CDR1 is MNHNY, CDR2 SVGAGI, per germline (reference sequence). This CDR3 comprises 16 residues. After removal of 6 bases from V and 1 base from J, the junction contained 9 bases not matched to a gene. The CDR3 nucleotides are TGTGCCAGCAGCTTGGGGGCAGCGGGGGGCCAAGAGACCCAGTACTTC. Residues: CASSLGAAGGQETQYF.

The chain has TRBV11-2 and TRBJ2-3; no reliable D call. V was cut by 3 bases and J by 3 bases, with 4 bases left in between. Germline-derived CDR1 and CDR2 are SGHAT and FQNNGV. The CDR3 runs to 12 residues. The CDR3, as DNA: TGTGCCAGCAGCTTCATAACAGATACGCAGTATTTT. It specifies CASSFITDTQYF.

The V call is TRBV6-6, the J call TRBJ1-1, with D unclear. This CDR3 contains 12 residues. Germline V CDR1 and CDR2: MNHNY, SVGAGI (reference sequence). The V and J ends lost 0 bases and 7 bases respectively, with 6 bases between them. CDR3 sequence: CASSYSSGEAFF. CDR3 sequence (DNA): TGTGCCAGCAGTTACTCTTCGGGTGAAGCTTTCTTT.

The genes are TRBV23-1 and TRBJ2-6; D uncertain. TRBV23-1 belongs to the ORF category, with a function that is uncertain. V was clipped by 0 bases and J by 4 bases, with 10 bases between them. This CDR3 region has 16 residues. CDR3 nucleotides: TGCGCCAGCAGTCAATCAAGCCTCGGGGGGGCCAACGTCCTGACTTTC. Its translation is CASSQSSLGGANVLTF.

A few counts support this clone. The CDR3 sequence: CASSPFGWDNQPQHF. For the CDR3, the DNA is TGTGCCAGCAGTCCATTCGGGTGGGATAATCAGCCCCAGCATTTT. V is TRBV6-8 and J is TRBJ1-5, with D unresolved. Germline CDR1 and CDR2: MNHGY and SAAAGT. Trimming pared 5 bases from V and 4 bases from J, leaving 15 bases between. There are 15 residues in the CDR3.

The chain couples TRBV30 to TRBJ1-6; 9 nucleotides match TRBD1. Per germline, CDR1 GTSNPN and CDR2 SVGIG (reference sequence). Trimming cost V 7 bases and J 8 bases; bases outside gene matches: 12. The CDR3 extends over 15 amino acids. CDR3 in amino acids: CASSRLTGGDSPLHF. CDR3 bases: TGTGCCTCCTCCAGGCTGACAGGGGGTGATTCACCCCTCCACTTT. Full variable domain (remainder filled in from reference TRBV30 and TRBJ1-6): SQTIHQWPATLVQPVGSPLSLECTVEGTSNPNLYWYRQAAGRGLQLLFYSVGIGQISSEVPQNLSASRPQDRQFILSSKKLLLSDSGFYLCASSRLTGGDSPLHFGNGTRLTVT.

The J gene is TRBJ1-2, the V gene TRBV19, with 7 bases fitting TRBD1. Per the germline V gene, CDR1 is LNHDA and CDR2 is SQIVND (reference sequence). The CDR3 has 14 residues. The V segment lost 5 bases and the J segment 6 bases; nucleotides outside the gene matches: 9. The CDR3 region has the DNA TGTGCCAGTAGTTCCTGGACAGGTTCAGATGGCTACACCTTC. This translates into CASSSWTGSDGYTF.

This clone appeared a few times. The chain recombines TRBV30 with TRBJ1-1; D is uncertain. This CDR3 comprises 14 residues. The germline V gene has CDR1 GTSNPN and CDR2 SVGIG (reference sequence). Trimming removed 3 bases from V and 4 bases from J, with 15 bases in between. The CDR3 DNA follows: TGTGCCTGGAGCGTGGGAAGTATGGGCACTGAAGCTTTCTTT. It yields the protein CAWSVGSMGTEAFF.

Only a few counts were recorded for this clone. The chain combines TRBV30 with TRBJ2-5, with D possibly TRBD1 on 6 matching bases. The V end was cut by 7 bases, the J end by 1 base, with 16 bases between. Germline CDR1 GTSNPN, CDR2 SVGIG (reference sequence). The CDR3 length is 14 residues. CDR3 nucleotide sequence: TGTGCCTCGAATAATATGGACAGCCAAGAGACCCAGTACTTC. As protein: CASNNMDSQETQYF.